The clone carrying this T cell receptor beta chain has a count of ten or more. Antigen unknown. The entry originates in a study of T cell repertoires in cytomegalovirus infection. Whole-study context: Indications came from public TCR beta signatures; they pointed to CMV infection and to a matching HLA type. General study findings and limits: Frequencies of public TCR beta families were cumulated, and this identified carriers of CMV plus the relevant HLA. Ex vivo responses were dominated by HLA-C-restricted CMV-specific TCR beta clonotypes.

The CDR3 extends over 15 amino acids. Germline CDR1 and CDR2: SGHTA and FQGNSA. V lost 5 bases and J 6 bases, leaving 17 bases between the germline ends. TCRdb re-called the reads through MiXCR, storing one row per CDR3 protein. The table shows about 180,000 distinct CDR3 sequences, with around 15% occurring only once. The sequencing sample was made of PBMCs. The rearrangement uses TRBV7-2 and TRBJ1-5, with D maybe TRBD1 (6 bases). This clonotype was sampled from a human donor in good health (CMV status not recorded). Some clones in this sample may be carry-over from other donors' samples. As DNA, the CDR3 is TGTGCCAGCAGCCTCCCAGGGGATCGGCGTCAGCCCCAGCATTTT. This translates into CASSLPGDRRQPQHF.